This is a list of T cell receptor beta chains from one sample in a study of shared clonotypes between healthy human individuals. Generated by immunoSEQ multiplex PCR, the TCRdb table keeps only in-frame clones and is missing some. The sample includes 2 million to 2.5 million clones, nearly 97% of them seen just once. The sample taken for sequencing was naive CD4+ T cells sorted from blood. These receptor sequences come from a man younger than 35 in good health. Each CDR3 is given with its conserved first and last residue. The D gene is left open where the match is weak.

d_call j_call v_call cdr3_nt cdr3_aa
TRBD1 TRBJ2-3 TRBV29-1 TGCAGCGTTGACGACAGGGGGCTGGCAGATACGCAGTATTTT CSVDDRGLADTQYF
TRBD1 TRBJ2-2 TRBV6-1 TGTGCCAGCAGTGAAAACAGGGGAGCCGGGGAGCTGTTTTTT CASSENRGAGELFF
- TRBJ1-3 TRBV10-3 TGTGCCATCAGTGGTCAGAGCTCTGGAAACACCATATATTTT CAISGQSSGNTIYF
- TRBJ1-1 TRBV5-1 TGCGCCAGCAGCGACAGGACAGTGAACACTGAAGCTTTCTTT CASSDRTVNTEAFF
- TRBJ2-2 TRBV6-5 TGTGCCACCTACAGGGGAGGGACCGGGGAGCTGTTTTTT CATYRGGTGELFF
TRBD2 TRBJ2-3 TRBV28 TGTGCCACCACTAGCGGGGGGGCCGGAGATACGCAGTATTTT CATTSGGAGDTQYF
- TRBJ2-7 TRBV27 TGTGCCAGCAGTTCACGGGACTTATTGGGTGAGCAGTACTTC CASSSRDLLGEQYF
TRBD1 TRBJ2-7 TRBV4-2 TGTGCCAGCAGCCAACCTAAGGGGACAGCCAGCGAGCAGTACTTC CASSQPKGTASEQYF
- TRBJ1-1 TRBV6-1 TGTGCCAGCAGTGAAATTGGCCGGGGACCGACTGAAGCTTTCTTT CASSEIGRGPTEAFF
TRBD2 TRBJ2-1 TRBV5-1 TGCGCCAGCAGCCTGACTAGCGGGGTCTACAATGAGCAGTTCTTC CASSLTSGVYNEQFF
- TRBJ1-4 TRBV7-9 TGTGCCAGCAGCTCGTCCTACAGGGTGGGAAGTGAAAAACTGTTTTTT CASSSSYRVGSEKLFF
- TRBJ2-2 TRBV5-6 TGTGCCAGCAGTTGGGGTGTAGCGGCGAACACCGGGGAGCTGTTTTTT CASSWGVAANTGELFF